These 4 T cell receptor beta chains were all obtained from the same sample, sequenced in a study of human T cells and chemical hapten exposure. Time point of the sample: patch test 1, 2 weeks after DPC sensitization. Treatment: therapeutic diphenylcyclopropenone sensitization with weekly scalp DPC. MiXCR was run by TCRdb on the RACE reads, yielding one entry per CDR3 protein. Of over 85,000 distinct CDR3 sequences listed, approximately 13% are singletons. This sample comprised whole blood, obtained in connection with sensitization to the hapten diphenylcyclopropenone (DPC). The receptor source for this set is a woman aged 40 to 50 with alopecia areata. Some clones in this sample may be carry-over from other donors' samples.

The chain combines TRBV20-1 with TRBJ2-1; D gene ambiguous. The V gene lost 2 bases and the J gene lost 7 bases, with 6 bases spanning the gap. Germline V gives CDR1 DFQATT, CDR2 SNEGSKA (reference sequence). The CDR3 totals 11 residues. The CDR3 sequence: CSARSLNEQFF. DNA of the CDR3: TGCAGTGCTAGATCTTTAAATGAGCAGTTCTTC.

The chain has TRBV20-1 and TRBJ1-3; TRBD1 matches at 7 bases. Germline CDR1 is DFQATT and CDR2 is SNEGSKA (reference sequence). This CDR3 is 14 amino acids long. V dropped 3 bases and J dropped 4; count of bases not matched to a gene: 6. The CDR3 DNA sequence: TGCAGTGCTAGGGACAGGTCGACCGGAAACACCATATATTTT. Protein sequence: CSARDRSTGNTIYF.

The CDR3, as DNA: TGTGCCAGCAGCCATGTCGACACCGGGGAGCTGTTTTTT. Translated, it gives CASSHVDTGELFF. V is TRBV3-1 and J is TRBJ2-2; D not resolved. V dropped 3 bases and J dropped 3 bases, with 5 bases sitting between them. The CDR3 contains 13 residues. Germline V gene data show CDR1 as LGHDT and CDR2 as YNNKEL (reference sequence).

Only a few counts were recorded for this clonotype. This chain connects TRBV6-6 to TRBJ2-2; a weak D match, TRBD2 (5 bases). The ends were cut back, 8 bases at V and 2 bases at J, with 15 bases in the middle. The CDR3 is 15 residues long. Germline loops: CDR1 MNHNY, CDR2 SVGAGI (reference sequence). The DNA of the CDR3 is TGTGCCAGCGTGTTAAGAAGCGGAAACACCGGGGAGCTGTTTTTT. As protein: CASVLRSGNTGELFF.